Detailed here is one T cell receptor (beta chain). Its antigen remains unidentified. This sample was taken from a study of siplizumab effects on memory and regulatory T cells. Study observations and caveats: With siplizumab, mappable alloreactive CD4+ clones averaged around 65% Treg-derived, versus more than 25% in controls. Proliferating CD4+ or CD8+ clones, roughly 80-96% of them, lacked an assignable naive or memory phenotype.

Each sample yielded roughly 92,000 assayed TCR templates. Sequencing was performed with immunoSEQ multiplex PCR; in TCRdb, only in-frame clones are kept and a portion is missing. The data hold 85,000 to 130,000 clones, with nearly 95% observed a single time. Germline V gene lookup returns CDR1 KGHSH and CDR2 LQKENI. Trimming took 2 bases from V and 4 from J; bases not matched to a gene: 7. This CDR3 spans 16 amino acids. V is TRBV18 and J is TRBJ1-3; 8 bases fit TRBD1. The sample consisted of Tregs sorted from blood. This receptor was identified in a human donor in good health. The CDR3 DNA is TGTGCCAGCTCACCAAGCCAGGGGGCGGAAGGAAACACCATATATTTT. It translates to CASSPSQGAEGNTIYF.